The TCR beta chain under discussion was sequenced for a study of cytomegalovirus exposure and HLA in healthy donors (dated by TCRdb to 2017 to 2019). Study-level background: An earlier analysis of under 600 of the donors reported approximately 300 Gb of sequence data and 117 million unique TCR beta sequences from about 179 million T cells. In the later analysis, no new phenotypic data were used to find candidate immune exposures; instead, reliance was placed on TCR beta sequences and their occurrence across donors. A separate validation cohort of approximately 130 different subjects was used in addition to the roughly 700-subject first cohort. To decide whether each TCR beta V gene segment behaved as functional or pseudogenic, an earlier analysis of approximately 620 of the donors relied on high-throughput TCR beta sequencing. Every repertoire in the discovery cohort had been generated on one and the same sequencing platform. The aim of the study was to test whether cataloging public T cell receptors could identify signatures of past pathogen exposure. Both class I and class II loci were covered by HLA typing, at four-digit resolution. Alongside the repertoire data, information on donor age, sex, ethnicity and CMV serostatus was compiled. Among the roughly 370 genotyped donors, more than 70% belonged to the genetic ancestry cluster associated with self-reported Caucasian donors. Across around 400 genotyped donors of the cohort, an average of about 240,000 unique TCR beta nucleotide sequences per donor were sequenced, and 15% to 20% of those sequences were non-productive. Around 320 gigabases of sequencing data and approximately 84 million unique TCR sequences were included in an early release covering 500 to 750 HLA-typed donors. The study profiled the T cell repertoires of under 850 subjects by immunosequencing and related them to cytomegalovirus serostatus. A later genetic analysis took genome-wide SNP genotypes for about 65% of the 666 donors and used that subset as a discovery cohort. Typing coverage differed by locus: A, B, C, DRB1 and DQB1 were typed in roughly 629-630 donors, DQA1 in about 500, DPA1 in around 580, and DPB1 in 450 to 490. To study patterns of TCR occurrence, a later analysis re-analyzed previously published TCR beta repertoires from 550 to 800 donors and added high-resolution HLA genotyping. To predict cytomegalovirus infection status, the study combined high-throughput TCR immunosequencing, statistical association of individual TCRs with disease status, and machine learning. A handful of DR-DQ haplotypes were handled as single units for association and clustering because linkage in the cohort was strong.

The method was the immunoSEQ multiplex PCR assay. For the multiplex PCR, a mixture combining 60 forward primers for TCR Vbeta segments and 13 reverse primers for TCR Jbeta segments was used. The CDR3 region of rearranged TCR beta genes was amplified from genomic DNA with a multiplex PCR assay. The Illumina HiSeq System was used to sequence the amplified TCR beta libraries as 87-base-pair reads. The original methods were these. A later analysis tallied 75 million to 95 million unique TCR beta chains across the 650 to 750 repertoires, and approximately 11 million of those chains were shared by two or more donors. Raw reads were error-corrected and collapsed into unique sequences with a nearest-neighbor algorithm that merged closely related sequences to remove PCR and sequencing errors. V, D and J gene segments were assigned by aligning CDR3 sequences to IMGT reference sequences. For a sequence to be retained, a match of at least six nucleotides to both a V gene segment and a J gene segment was required. Rearrangements were called productive when the CDR3 lacked stop codons and stayed in frame with V and J; all others were non-productive. Following IMGT convention, CDR3 was defined as the stretch from the second conserved V-encoded cysteine up to the conserved J-encoded phenylalanine. The earlier analysis of approximately 500 of the donors excluded sequences that lacked an unambiguous match to a single V gene segment. An earlier analysis of approximately 590 of the donors called V segments functional above 56.7% productive rearrangements and segregating when the between-donor standard deviation exceeded 5%. A statistical classification framework was developed to diagnose cytomegalovirus status using the catalog of TCR beta chain sequences. In a later analysis, TCR nucleotide sequences were compared against IMGT/GENE-DB human TR gene sequences so that V and J genes could be assigned. A later analysis assigned CDR3 sequences and most-parsimonious VDJ recombination scenarios with the TCRdist pipeline. A later analysis defined each TCR beta chain by its CDR3 amino acid sequence plus V-gene family, and excluded reads lacking a unique V-gene family. In a later analysis, approximately 640 highly shared, low-generation-probability nucleotide sequences were removed to address suspected cross-contamination and a sequencing artifact. For each public chain, a later analysis derived a clonal expansion index from normalized ranks of inferred template counts within each repertoire. A later analysis computed generation probabilities with a VDJ recombination model fitted to out-of-frame rearrangements, and checked the results against IGoR. A later analysis scored TCR-TCR, TCR-HLA and TCR-CMV co-occurrence with hypergeometric tests, applying a repertoire-size bias correction to TCR pairs. False discovery rates were estimated in a later analysis by permuting HLA or CMV assignments 20 times. In a later analysis, co-occurring TCRs were grouped with DBSCAN, and TCRdist sequence similarity was added when clustering was performed within HLA-allele-positive subsets. Co-occurrence clustering excluded repertoires with fewer than 30,000 or more than 120,000 public chains, plus five with anomalous nucleotide sharing. In TCRdb, the immuneACCESS table is reduced to in-frame sequences with V and J assigned. These tables do not hold every clone; where another copy was compared, an unresolved V gene accounts for under half, and the others remain unexplained. V and J calls and clone size are given by that table; D and trimming were obtained from the DNA. The sample profile shows about 160,000 clones; about two thirds of them were found once. Jointly, the top ten make up around 2.8% of the sample.

From its cysteine to its phenylalanine, the CDR3 spans 14 amino acids. Solely the CDR3 DNA is kept, with 42 bases framed from the first base. From the germline V gene, CDR1 is SGDLS and CDR2 is YYNGEE. Comments on this clone: The clone's antigen remains unknown. No quality values exist for individual bases; no much larger clone is one base distant.

The cohort consisted of 650 to 850 healthy bone marrow donors. At the time of sampling, every cohort member was nominally healthy, though immune exposures that went unrecorded were likely present. The donor tested CMV seronegative, placing the donor among the 350 to 400 seronegative members of the cohort. A peripheral blood sample was collected from each donor, and TCR beta sequencing was performed on peripheral blood mononuclear cells. Genomic DNA extraction from the blood cell samples was performed with the Qiagen DNeasy Blood Extraction Kit. What the work shows at the level of the full study, not this receptor alone: A few of the identified cytomegalovirus-associated TCR beta chains were confirmed in vitro to be specific for cytomegalovirus antigens. Immune exposure information for the cohort was limited to CMV serostatus. Because counts were too low, more than 15 rarely observed V segments, including chromosome 9 orphons, were excluded from the earlier analysis of fewer than 650 of the donors. In both the original and validation cohorts, the classifier was reported to diagnose cytomegalovirus status with high specificity and sensitivity. The cohort was sequenced for TCR beta chains only, and without alpha or paired-chain data the features that could be detected were limited. Because some donors lacked HLA typing at each locus, the association tests relied only on the typed subset. According to a later genetic analysis, donors in an Asian-associated ancestry cluster had fewer N-insertions in productive TCRs than the approximately 690-donor mean. According to a later analysis, parvovirus B19, influenza, CMV and Epstein-Barr virus appeared linked to several top co-occurrence clusters. Linkage disequilibrium might explain the correlated functional status among segregating V segments, but an unknown experimental factor could not be excluded. The authors suggested that the approach could potentially be generalized to other disease states and immunological phenotypes. A further reported finding was that TCR beta sequences accurately predicted the HLA-A and HLA-B alleles for most subjects in the first cohort. Strong co-occurrence of HLA alleles, especially DR and DQ, made assigning TCR associations to individual alleles difficult. Broadly in line with IMGT annotations, most TCR beta V segments showed up in productive rearrangements about 87% or about 30% of the time in an earlier analysis of 587 of the donors. An association between a missense DCLRE1C variant and V-gene and J-gene trimming of TCR beta chains was found in a later genetic analysis and replicated in an independent cohort. Across donors, most TCR sequences were observed very rarely, whereas some public TCRs were present in many individuals. In a later analysis, HLA-associated TCR beta chains showed more clonal expansion and lower generation probabilities than non-associated chains that were equally common. According to a later analysis, most CMV-associated TCR beta chains appeared to be HLA-restricted, and the HLA associations seemed to be driven largely by CMV exposure. The study gave a list of 150 to 200 TCR beta chains associated with cytomegalovirus. The presence/absence analyses assumed that sequencing depth was roughly uniform across donors, and that assumption may not be true. In a later analysis, TCR association rates were found to vary across HLA loci, with the most associated TCRs seen for DRB1 alleles and the fewest for HLA-C alleles. Specific HLA alleles were associated with 15,000 to 20,000 TCR beta sequences at a false discovery rate of 0.05 in a later analysis. The 87-base-pair reads could not distinguish some IMGT-functional V segments, including TRBV6-2 and TRBV6-3, so those segments were excluded. A cluster of highly shared sequence variants was judged likely to be a technical artifact of the sequencing pipeline.

The sequencing sample was made of PBMCs. Recombination linked TRBV9 to TRBJ2-5; too little of a D gene remains to name it. The J call is uncertain, as TRBJ2-7 better fits the DNA end. This receptor was obtained from a woman in her 30s in good health and CMV-seronegative. The CDR3 corresponds to CASSVTNSPYEQYF. The DNA is TGTGCCAGCAGCGTAACCAACAGCCCCTACGAGCAGTACTTC.